The TCR beta chain under discussion was sequenced for a study of cytomegalovirus exposure and HLA in healthy donors. Both 60 Vbeta primers and 13 Jbeta primers went into the PCR. TCRdb keeps only in-frame clones here, not all; method: immunoSEQ multiplex PCR. The sample lists 25,000 to 35,000 clones; approximately 90% were seen once. Study-level points and caveats: It was assumed in the presence/absence analyses that sequencing depth was roughly uniform across donors. TCR beta sequences reportedly predicted most subjects' HLA-A and HLA-B alleles accurately. The majority of TCR sequences were rare, yet some public TCRs appeared in many donors.

As to this clone: Its antigen is undetermined.

Looked up from germline, CDR1 is LNHDA and CDR2 is SQIVND (reference sequence). V dropped 8 bases and J dropped 9; count of bases not matched to a gene: 12. The length of the CDR3 is 15 residues. The chain couples TRBV19 to TRBJ2-4; 11 bases are a match to TRBD1. The TCR originated in a boy younger than 18 in good health and CMV-seronegative. The sequenced sample consisted of PBMCs. CDR3 residues: CASAALRGQGVIQYF. The CDR3 DNA is TGTGCCAGTGCAGCACTGCGGGGACAGGGGGTCATTCAGTACTTC.